A selection of T cell receptor beta chains follows, all from one sample in a study of blood T cell repertoires in COVID-19. The method was immunoSEQ multiplex PCR; TCRdb's version includes in-frame clones alone and lacks a portion of them. The table has 200,000 to 250,000 clones, more than 85% seen once; the top ten hold about 0.8%. Source material: peripheral blood. The receptors were gathered from a man aged 60 to 69 with COVID-19, enrolled during active disease. The CDR3 runs from the conserved cysteine through the conserved F or W. The D gene is left open where the match is weak. Some rows mark clone size as missing; the rest say once, few, many or name a class of expanded clone.

cdr3_length: 15
clone_size: NA
d_call: TRBD2
j_call: TRBJ2-1
v_call: TRBV7-2
cdr3_aa: CASSFGREFYDEQFF
cdr3_nt: TGTGCCAGCAGCTTCGGGCGGGAGTTTTACGATGAGCAGTTCTTC

cdr3_length: 18
clone_size: NA
d_call: TRBD1
j_call: TRBJ1-2
v_call: TRBV3-1/TRBV3-2
cdr3_aa: CASSQGPPRQGGPYGYTF
cdr3_nt: TGTGCCAGCAGCCAAGGACCACCAAGACAGGGGGGACCCTATGGCTACACCTTC

cdr3_length: 14
clone_size: NA
d_call: TRBD1
j_call: TRBJ1-1
v_call: TRBV3-1/TRBV3-2
cdr3_aa: CASRETGGITEAFF
cdr3_nt: TGTGCCAGCAGAGAAACAGGGGGCATTACTGAAGCTTTCTTT

cdr3_length: 15
clone_size: NA
d_call: NA
j_call: TRBJ2-7
v_call: TRBV19
cdr3_aa: CASSMIWAPGYEQYF
cdr3_nt: TGTGCCAGTAGTATGATTTGGGCTCCAGGCTACGAGCAGTACTTC

cdr3_length: 13
clone_size: NA
d_call: TRBD2
j_call: TRBJ2-1
v_call: TRBV12-3/TRBV12-4
cdr3_aa: CASSRTPGLGQFF
cdr3_nt: TGTGCCAGCAGCCGAACACCGGGACTAGGACAGTTCTTC

cdr3_length: 15
clone_size: NA
d_call: NA
j_call: TRBJ1-2
v_call: TRBV5-4
cdr3_aa: CASSNTRPGNYGYTF
cdr3_nt: TGTGCCAGCAGCAACACCCGGCCGGGGAACTATGGCTACACCTTC

cdr3_length: 16
clone_size: NA
d_call: NA
j_call: TRBJ1-1
v_call: TRBV7-2
cdr3_aa: CASSLDPLQKNTEAFF
cdr3_nt: TGTGCCAGCAGCTTAGACCCCCTCCAGAAGAACACTGAAGCTTTCTTT

cdr3_length: 14
clone_size: NA
d_call: NA
j_call: TRBJ2-2
v_call: TRBV24-1
cdr3_aa: CATSDYKGAGELFF
cdr3_nt: TGTGCCACCAGTGATTATAAGGGGGCCGGGGAGCTGTTTTTT

cdr3_length: 14
clone_size: NA
d_call: TRBD2
j_call: TRBJ2-7
v_call: TRBV20-1
cdr3_aa: CSASAREATYEQYF
cdr3_nt: TGCAGTGCTAGTGCTCGGGAGGCCACCTACGAGCAGTACTTC

cdr3_length: 13
clone_size: NA
d_call: NA
j_call: TRBJ1-6
v_call: TRBV4-3
cdr3_aa: CASSQDKGGPLHF
cdr3_nt: TGCGCCAGCAGCCAAGATAAGGGGGGGCCCCTCCACTTT

cdr3_length: 16
clone_size: NA
d_call: TRBD1
j_call: TRBJ2-4
v_call: TRBV11-2
cdr3_aa: CASSRQGGIAKNIQYF
cdr3_nt: TGTGCCAGCAGCCGACAGGGCGGAATAGCCAAAAACATTCAGTACTTC

cdr3_length: 16
clone_size: NA
d_call: TRBD1
j_call: TRBJ1-2
v_call: TRBV6-5
cdr3_aa: CASSYSLTGVYYGYTF
cdr3_nt: TGTGCCAGCAGTTACTCCTTGACAGGGGTGTACTATGGCTACACCTTC

cdr3_length: 15
clone_size: once
d_call: TRBD1
j_call: TRBJ2-1
v_call: TRBV7-6
cdr3_aa: CASSQIGQGGNEQFF
cdr3_nt: TGTGCCAGCAGTCAAATAGGACAGGGGGGAAATGAGCAGTTCTTC

cdr3_length: 16
clone_size: NA
d_call: NA
j_call: TRBJ2-7
v_call: TRBV4-3
cdr3_aa: CASSQGRASDPYEQYF
cdr3_nt: TGCGCCAGCAGCCAAGGACGGGCTAGCGACCCCTACGAGCAGTACTTC

cdr3_length: 16
clone_size: NA
d_call: NA
j_call: TRBJ1-1
v_call: TRBV6-2/TRBV6-3
cdr3_aa: CASSYSIEAMNTEAFF
cdr3_nt: TGTGCCAGCAGTTACTCGATCGAGGCCATGAACACTGAAGCTTTCTTT

cdr3_length: 14
clone_size: NA
d_call: TRBD1
j_call: TRBJ1-2
v_call: TRBV11-2
cdr3_aa: CASSFDRGDYGYTF
cdr3_nt: TGTGCCAGCAGTTTTGACAGGGGGGACTATGGCTACACCTTC

cdr3_length: 15
clone_size: NA
d_call: NA
j_call: TRBJ2-1
v_call: TRBV11-2
cdr3_aa: CASSLSGTLGNEQFF
cdr3_nt: TGTGCCAGCAGCTTAAGTGGTACCCTAGGAAATGAGCAGTTCTTC